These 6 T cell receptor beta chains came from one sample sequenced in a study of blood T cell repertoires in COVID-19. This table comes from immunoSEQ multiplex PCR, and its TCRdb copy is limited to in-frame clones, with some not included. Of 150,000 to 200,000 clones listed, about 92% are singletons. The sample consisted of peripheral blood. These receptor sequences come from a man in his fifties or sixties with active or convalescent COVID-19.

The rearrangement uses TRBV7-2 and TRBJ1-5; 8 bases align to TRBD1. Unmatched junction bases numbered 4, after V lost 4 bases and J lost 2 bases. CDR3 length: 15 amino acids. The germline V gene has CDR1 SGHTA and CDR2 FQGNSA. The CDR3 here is CASSSQGARNQPQHF. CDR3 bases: TGTGCCAGCAGCTCCCAGGGGGCCCGCAATCAGCCCCAGCATTTT.

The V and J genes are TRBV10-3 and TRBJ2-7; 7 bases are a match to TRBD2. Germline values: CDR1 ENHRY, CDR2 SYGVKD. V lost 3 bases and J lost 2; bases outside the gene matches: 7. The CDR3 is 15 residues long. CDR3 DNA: TGTGCCATCAGTGACCCTAGCGGTCGACCCTACGAGCAGTACTTC. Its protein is CAISDPSGRPYEQYF.

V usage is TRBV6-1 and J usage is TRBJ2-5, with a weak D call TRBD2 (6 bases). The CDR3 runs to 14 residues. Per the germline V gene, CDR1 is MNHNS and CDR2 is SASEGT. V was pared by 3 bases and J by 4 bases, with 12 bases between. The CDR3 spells CASSDGEVGETQYF. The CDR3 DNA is TGTGCCAGCAGTGATGGGGAGGTCGGAGAGACCCAGTACTTC.

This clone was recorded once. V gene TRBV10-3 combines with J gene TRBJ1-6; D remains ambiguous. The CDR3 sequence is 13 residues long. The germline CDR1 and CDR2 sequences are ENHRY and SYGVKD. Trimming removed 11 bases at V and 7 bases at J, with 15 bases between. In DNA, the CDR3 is TGTGCCGTTTATGCAGGCTCCAATTCACCCCTCCACTTT. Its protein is CAVYAGSNSPLHF.

The CDR3 DNA follows: TGTGCCAGCTCACTAGGGGGCGATAACACCGGGGAGCTGTTTTTT. Residues: CASSLGGDNTGELFF. The chain uses TRBV18 and TRBJ2-2, with TRBD1 matching over 7 bases. With 4 bases clipped from V and 2 bases from J, the junction kept 4 bases outside the gene matches. CDR3 length: 15 residues. The V gene's germline CDR1 is KGHSH and CDR2 LQKENI.

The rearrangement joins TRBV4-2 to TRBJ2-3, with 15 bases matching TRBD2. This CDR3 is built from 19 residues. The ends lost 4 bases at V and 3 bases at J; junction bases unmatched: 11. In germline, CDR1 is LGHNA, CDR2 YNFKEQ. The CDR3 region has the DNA TGTGCCAGCAGCCCTCGGACTAGCGGGGGGGCGGTCGGGACAGATACGCAGTATTTT. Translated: CASSPRTSGGAVGTDTQYF.